This T cell receptor (beta chain) was sequenced for a study of shared clonotypes between healthy human individuals. Study details: The plates for each donor numbered three CD4 naive, three CD4 memory, two CD8 naive and one CD8 memory.

A note on this clone: Its antigen is currently unknown.

Replicate sorted-subset PCRs were loaded with approximately 190 ng DNA, tens of thousands of T cell genomes. The table came from immunoSEQ multiplex PCR; TCRdb's copy has only in-frame clones and leaves some out. This sample has approximately 2.4 million clones, with approximately 95% found just once. Those who donated were healthy HIV-negative adults, with no recent acute infections or vaccinations reported. Overall study findings and caveats: When compared with the clonotypes that were shared by all four sorted-subset donors, the non-shared clonotypes turned out to have lower generation probabilities.

This TCR derives from a man between 18 and 29 years old in good health. The sequenced material came from naive CD4+ T cells sorted from blood. Noted subset: CD45RA+ positively selected.

DNA of the CDR3: TGTGCCTGGAACCGGGGCACCTACTCCTACAATGAGCAGTTCTTC. Its translation: CAWNRGTYSYNEQFF. The chain carries TRBV30 and TRBJ2-1; D is tentatively TRBD1 or TRBD2 (5 bases each). Per the germline V gene, CDR1 is GTSNPN and CDR2 is SVGIG (reference sequence). The CDR3 extends over 15 amino acids. V dropped 4 bases and J dropped 0 bases, with 13 bases sitting between them.